These T cell receptor beta chains were read from a single sample in a study of blood T cell repertoires in COVID-19. The table came from immunoSEQ multiplex PCR; TCRdb's copy has only in-frame clones and leaves some out. The profile covers tens of thousands of clones, with 80% to 90% appearing a single time and about 20% taken by the ten largest. The sequenced sample consisted of peripheral blood. The receptor set was obtained from a woman aged 60-70 years with COVID-19, enrolled during active disease. The CDR3 runs from the conserved cysteine through the conserved F or W. The D gene is left open where the match is weak. The size entry is marked missing in some rows and otherwise reads once, few, many or a size class.

>TRBV28|once|TRBJ2-6|-
TGTGCCACCCGGTCCGGGGCCAACGTCCTGACTTTC
CATRSGANVLTF
>TRBV18|-|TRBJ1-2|-
TGTGCCAGCTCACCACCGGAGGGCCGGGGACCTAGGGGCTACACCTTC
CASSPPEGRGPRGYTF
>TRBV25-1|-|TRBJ2-1|-
TGTGCCAGCAGTGGGTCGGGATACAATGAGCAGTTCTTC
CASSGSGYNEQFF
>TRBV5-6|once|TRBJ2-5|-
TGTGCCAGCAGTTGGCCGGGACAACAAGAGACCCAGTACTTC
CASSWPGQQETQYF
>TRBV6-5|-|TRBJ2-5|TRBD1
TGTGCCAGCAGGACAGGGGGCCAAGAGACCCAGTACTTC
CASRTGGQETQYF
>TRBV6-5|-|TRBJ1-3|-
TGTGCCAGCAGTAGGGGGTCTGGAAACACCATATATTTT
CASSRGSGNTIYF
>TRBV7-9|-|TRBJ2-2|-
TGTGCCAGCAGGACTGGGGACGGACTAACCGGGGAGCTGTTTTTT
CASRTGDGLTGELFF
>TRBV2|few|TRBJ2-1|TRBD2
TGTGCCAGCACCGACTACGGACTAGCGGGAGCGTTCTCCTACAATGAGCAGTTCTTC
CASTDYGLAGAFSYNEQFF
>TRBV6-2/TRBV6-3|-|TRBJ1-5|TRBD1
TGTGCCAGCAGTCTAATCCCCCGGGACAGTAGCAATCAGCCCCAGCATTTT
CASSLIPRDSSNQPQHF
>TRBV18|-|TRBJ2-1|TRBD2
TGTGCCAGCTCACCTCGAGGGACTAGCGGGAGCCATGAGCAGTTCTTC
CASSPRGTSGSHEQFF
>TRBV18|-|TRBJ2-5|TRBD2
TGTGCCAGCTCCTCGGGACTAGCGGGAGGTGGAGAGACCCAGTACTTC
CASSSGLAGGGETQYF
>TRBV5-1|-|TRBJ2-7|-
TGCGCCAGCAGCTTGGTCCTGGGACTTCACTACGAGCAGTACTTC
CASSLVLGLHYEQYF
>TRBV7-3|-|TRBJ2-7|-
TGTGCCAGCAGCCCCCGTTTCTCCTACGAGCAGTACTTC
CASSPRFSYEQYF
>TRBV6-2/TRBV6-3|-|TRBJ2-7|TRBD2
TGTGCCAGCAGCCCGGGACTAGCGGGACCAAACCCCTACGAGCAGTACTTC
CASSPGLAGPNPYEQYF
>TRBV11-3|few|TRBJ1-2|-
TGTGCCAGCAGCCCTCGAGGAGGGCGTAACTATGGCTACACCTTC
CASSPRGGRNYGYTF
>TRBV4-3|-|TRBJ1-5|TRBD1
TGCGCCAGCAGCCAAGGGGCAGGGGGTTATCAGCCCCAGCATTTT
CASSQGAGGYQPQHF